Listed below are T cell receptor beta chains from one sample, sequenced in a study of T cell repertoires in aging, cancer and after chemotherapy. TCRdb redid the calling of the multiplex PCR reads with MiXCR, one entry per CDR3 protein. The sample has 15,000 to 20,000 distinct CDR3 sequences, roughly 37% seen once; the top ten hold roughly 18%. The specimen was blood. Receptors originate from a human donor with a solid tumor. The conserved cysteine and the conserved F or W are not part of the CDR3 here.

V gene,J gene,CDR3 protein
TRBV19,TRBJ2-1,ASSIEGQGRYNEQF
TRBV6-4,TRBJ2-1,ASRQDDVSYNEQF
TRBV5-6,TRBJ2-6,ASSFNRGSSGANVLT
TRBV5-5,TRBJ2-5,ASSSSRDREGSGETQY
TRBV19,TRBJ2-1,ASSIWGPNNEQF
TRBV11-1,TRBJ2-5,ASSFNQGIFRQETQY
TRBV6-5,TRBJ2-7,AISFVDIRLEEQY
TRBV5-1,TRBJ2-1,ASSLASSGNEQF
TRBV14,TRBJ1-2,ASSPRTGSYT
TRBV5-1,TRBJ1-6,ASSLTGGSPLH
TRBV7-9,TRBJ2-5,ASSSPSIADKETQY
TRBV20-1,TRBJ2-1,SARSSGGRREQF
TRBV5-1,TRBJ1-5,ASSSSTGGNQPQH
TRBV27,TRBJ2-2,ASSPDWGYTGELF
TRBV19,TRBJ1-4,ASTQGGLSEKLF
TRBV5-5,TRBJ2-1,ASRRARGSYNEQF
TRBV6-5,TRBJ2-3,ASSYSIIGADTQY
TRBV5-5,TRBJ2-7,ASSLFPPPSGDSYEQY
TRBV5-4,TRBJ2-7,ASSPTHRGSYEQY
TRBV30,TRBJ1-1,AWGRGGQLNTEAF
TRBV6-2/TRBV6-3,TRBJ1-1,ASSYRGMNTEAF
TRBV7-9,TRBJ2-7,ASSLSSGIYEQY
TRBV30,TRBJ2-3,AWSLGDRDTDTQY
TRBV6-5,TRBJ1-1,ASSYGQGRTEAF
TRBV9,TRBJ2-3,ASSVAMGTDTQY
TRBV6-5,TRBJ1-2,ASSRGTAHNYGYT
TRBV30,TRBJ2-5,AWSRRGTQETQY
TRBV10-3,TRBJ2-7,AISPHYEQY
TRBV19,TRBJ2-1,ASSMSASGGGEQF
TRBV19,TRBJ1-5,ASSIDVGVPGDQPQH
TRBV30,TRBJ2-1,AWILKLAGDHEQF
TRBV10-3,TRBJ2-3,AGHSGASTDTQY
TRBV19,TRBJ2-7,ASSMGEAYKQY
TRBV6-5,TRBJ1-6,ASRGTGLDNSPLH
TRBV6-5,TRBJ2-2,ASSSHRAGELF
TRBV5-5,TRBJ2-6,ATRVGSSGANVLT
TRBV10-3,TRBJ2-2,ATRGAGELF
TRBV6-1,TRBJ1-5,ASTLFAGEGNQPQH
TRBV18,TRBJ1-4,ASSPGGGVGEKLF
TRBV18,TRBJ1-5,ASSSTGASNQPQH
TRBV29-1,TRBJ2-3,SVTGSSTDTQY
TRBV18,TRBJ2-3,ASSRGQGPDTQY
TRBV30,TRBJ1-5,AWSVEETGGLQPQH
TRBV27,TRBJ2-3,ASSFHPTSGSADTQY
TRBV6-1,TRBJ2-2,ASTPRGSGTGELF
TRBV19,TRBJ2-5,ASSAIQETQY
TRBV5-4,TRBJ2-3,ASSTRLGEDTQY
TRBV10-3,TRBJ2-2,AIASAGELF
TRBV6-4,TRBJ2-3,ASSDEGGSTDTQY
TRBV6-5,TRBJ1-1,ASTQSGRRAEAF
TRBV6-5,TRBJ2-2,ASSYFGLAATGELF
TRBV24-1,TRBJ2-3,ATSDLGRGRDTQY
TRBV6-5,TRBJ2-1,ASSYSMDCWGNEQF
TRBV6-5,TRBJ1-2,ASSYYSGGTGDGYT
TRBV11-2,TRBJ2-3,ASSLDRKAQY
TRBV29-1,TRBJ2-7,SVGRRPVGEQY
TRBV6-2/TRBV6-3,TRBJ2-3,ASIYSRGTSTDTQY
TRBV30,TRBJ2-3,AWSGAATDTQY
TRBV7-6,TRBJ1-2,ASSSGHSGYT